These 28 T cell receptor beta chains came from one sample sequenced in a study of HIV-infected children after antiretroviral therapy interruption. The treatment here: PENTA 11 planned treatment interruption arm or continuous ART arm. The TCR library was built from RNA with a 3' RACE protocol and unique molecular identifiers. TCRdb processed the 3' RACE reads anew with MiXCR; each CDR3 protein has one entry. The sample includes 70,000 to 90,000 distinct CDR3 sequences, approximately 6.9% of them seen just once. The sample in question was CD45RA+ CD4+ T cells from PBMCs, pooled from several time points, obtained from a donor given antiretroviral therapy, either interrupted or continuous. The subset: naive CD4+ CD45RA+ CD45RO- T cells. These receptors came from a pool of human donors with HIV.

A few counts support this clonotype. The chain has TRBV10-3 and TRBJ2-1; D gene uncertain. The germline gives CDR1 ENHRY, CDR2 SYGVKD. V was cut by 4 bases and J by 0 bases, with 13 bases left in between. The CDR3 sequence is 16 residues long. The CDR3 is CAISGVFPGSYNEQFF. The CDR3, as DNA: TGTGCCATCAGTGGAGTCTTCCCAGGCTCCTACAATGAGCAGTTCTTC.

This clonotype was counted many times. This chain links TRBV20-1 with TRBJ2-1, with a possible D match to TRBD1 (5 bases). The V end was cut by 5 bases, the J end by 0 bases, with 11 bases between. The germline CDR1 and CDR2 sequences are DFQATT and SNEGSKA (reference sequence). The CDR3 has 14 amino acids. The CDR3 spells CSAYDRSSYNEQFF. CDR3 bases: TGCAGTGCTTATGACAGAAGCTCCTACAATGAGCAGTTCTTC.

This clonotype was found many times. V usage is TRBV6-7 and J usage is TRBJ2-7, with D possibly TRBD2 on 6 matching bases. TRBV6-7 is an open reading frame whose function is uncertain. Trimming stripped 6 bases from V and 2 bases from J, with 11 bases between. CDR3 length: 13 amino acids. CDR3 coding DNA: TGTGCCAGCAGGGGGACTGGGACCTACGAGCAGTACTTC. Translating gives CASRGTGTYEQYF.

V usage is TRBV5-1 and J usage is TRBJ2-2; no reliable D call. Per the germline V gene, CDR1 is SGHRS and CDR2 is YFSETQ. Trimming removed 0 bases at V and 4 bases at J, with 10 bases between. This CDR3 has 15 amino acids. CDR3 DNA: TGCGCCAGCAGCTTGGCCACGTTGGGCACCGGGGAGCTGTTTTTT. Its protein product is CASSLATLGTGELFF. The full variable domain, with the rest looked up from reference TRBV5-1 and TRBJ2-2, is KAGVTQTPRYLIKTRGQQVTLSCSPISGHRSVSWYQQTPGQGLQFLFEYFSETQRNKGNFPGRFSGRQFSNSRSEMNVSTLELGDSALYLCASSLATLGTGELFFGEGSRLTVL.

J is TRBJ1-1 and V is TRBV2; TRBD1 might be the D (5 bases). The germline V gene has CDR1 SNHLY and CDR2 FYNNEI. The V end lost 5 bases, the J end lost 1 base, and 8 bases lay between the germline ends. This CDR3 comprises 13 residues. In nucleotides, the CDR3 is TGTGCCAGCAGTATTGGGGGGAACACTGAAGCTTTCTTT. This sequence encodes CASSIGGNTEAFF. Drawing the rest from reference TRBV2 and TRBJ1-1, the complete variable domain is EPEVTQTPSHQVTQMGQEVILRCVPISNHLYFYWYRQILGQKVEFLVSFYNNEISEKSEIFDDQFSVERPDGSNFTLKIRSTKLEDSAMYFCASSIGGNTEAFFGQGTRLTVV.

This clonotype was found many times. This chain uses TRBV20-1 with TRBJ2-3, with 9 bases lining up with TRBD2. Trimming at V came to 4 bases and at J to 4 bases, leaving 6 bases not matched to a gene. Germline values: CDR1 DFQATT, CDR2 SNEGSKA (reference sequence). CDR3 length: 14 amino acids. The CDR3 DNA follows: TGCAGTGCTACATTAGCGGGAGCCCCAGATACGCAGTATTTT. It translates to CSATLAGAPDTQYF.

The CDR3 bases are TGTGCCAGCAGGTACCAGGGGACGAACACTGAAGCTTTCTTT. Residues: CASRYQGTNTEAFF. The V and J genes are TRBV28 and TRBJ1-1; D possibly corresponds to TRBD1 (6 bases). The CDR3 consists of 14 residues. The V end was cut by 6 bases, the J end by 1 base, with 12 bases between. The germline gives CDR1 MDHEN, CDR2 SYDVKM.

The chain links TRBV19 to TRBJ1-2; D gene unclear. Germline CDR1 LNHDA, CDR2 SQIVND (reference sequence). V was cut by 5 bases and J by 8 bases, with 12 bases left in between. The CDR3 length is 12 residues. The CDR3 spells CASSVQYGGYTF. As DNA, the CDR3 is TGTGCCAGTAGTGTGCAGTACGGGGGCTACACCTTC.

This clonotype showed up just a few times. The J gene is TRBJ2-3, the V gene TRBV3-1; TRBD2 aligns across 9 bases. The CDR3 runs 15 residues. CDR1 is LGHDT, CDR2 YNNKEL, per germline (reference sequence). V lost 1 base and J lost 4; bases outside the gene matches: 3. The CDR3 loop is CASSQGERGADTQYF. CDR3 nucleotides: TGTGCCAGCAGCCAAGGCGAGCGGGGGGCAGATACGCAGTATTTT.

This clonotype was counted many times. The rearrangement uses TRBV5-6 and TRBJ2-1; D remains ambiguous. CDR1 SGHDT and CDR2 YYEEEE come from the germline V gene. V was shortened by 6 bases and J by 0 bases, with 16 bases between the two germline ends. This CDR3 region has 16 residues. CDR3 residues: CASIIGRQSSYNEQFF. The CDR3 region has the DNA TGTGCCAGCATCATAGGACGGCAGAGCTCCTACAATGAGCAGTTCTTC.

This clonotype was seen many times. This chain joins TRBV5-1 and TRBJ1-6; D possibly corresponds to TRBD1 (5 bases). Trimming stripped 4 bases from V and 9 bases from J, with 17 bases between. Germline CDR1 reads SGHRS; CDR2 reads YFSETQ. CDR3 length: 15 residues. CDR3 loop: CASSATGRGFSPLHF. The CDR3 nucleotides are TGCGCCAGCAGCGCGACGGGACGGGGTTTTTCACCCCTCCACTTT.

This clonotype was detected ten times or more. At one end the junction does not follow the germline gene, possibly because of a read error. The CDR3 sequence is CAIRELTGELFF. The CDR3 DNA follows: TGTGCCATCAGAGAGTTAACCGGGGAGCTGTTTTTT. V and J are TRBV10-3 and TRBJ2-2; D is unresolved. Looked up from germline, CDR1 is ENHRY and CDR2 is SYGVKD. The CDR3 covers 12 residues.

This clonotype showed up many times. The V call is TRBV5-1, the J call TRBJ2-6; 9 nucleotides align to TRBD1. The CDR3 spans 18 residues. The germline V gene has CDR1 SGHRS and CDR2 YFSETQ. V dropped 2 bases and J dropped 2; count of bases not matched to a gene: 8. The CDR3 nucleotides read TGCGCCAGCAGCTTATATGGACAGGGGAGTGCTGGGGCCAACGTCCTGACTTTC. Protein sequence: CASSLYGQGSAGANVLTF.

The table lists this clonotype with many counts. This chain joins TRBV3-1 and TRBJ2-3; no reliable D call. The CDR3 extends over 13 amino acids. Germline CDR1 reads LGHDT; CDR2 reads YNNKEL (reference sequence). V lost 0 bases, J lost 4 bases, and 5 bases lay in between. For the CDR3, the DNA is TGTGCCAGCAGCCAAGATCCCCCAGATACGCAGTATTTT. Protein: CASSQDPPDTQYF.

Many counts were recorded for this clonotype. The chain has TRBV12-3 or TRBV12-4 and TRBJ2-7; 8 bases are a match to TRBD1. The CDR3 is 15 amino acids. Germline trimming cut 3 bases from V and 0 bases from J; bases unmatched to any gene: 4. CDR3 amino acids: CASSFQGAISYEQYF. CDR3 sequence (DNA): TGTGCCAGCAGTTTCCAGGGGGCGATCTCCTACGAGCAGTACTTC.

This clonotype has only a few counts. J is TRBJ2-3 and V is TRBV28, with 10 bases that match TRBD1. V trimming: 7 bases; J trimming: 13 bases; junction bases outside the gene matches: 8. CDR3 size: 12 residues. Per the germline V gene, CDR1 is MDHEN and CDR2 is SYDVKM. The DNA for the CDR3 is TGTGCCAGCATATCCCTGACAGGGGGCGAGTATTTT. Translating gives CASISLTGGEYF.

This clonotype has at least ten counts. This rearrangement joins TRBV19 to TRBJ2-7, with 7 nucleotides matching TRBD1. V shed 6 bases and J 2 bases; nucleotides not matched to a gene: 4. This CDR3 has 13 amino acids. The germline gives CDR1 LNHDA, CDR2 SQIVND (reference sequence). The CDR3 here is CASSTTGAYEQYF. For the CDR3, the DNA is TGTGCCAGTAGCACAACAGGGGCCTACGAGCAGTACTTC.

For the CDR3, the DNA is TGTGCCAGCAGTTCAGGGGCTCTCCAAGAGACCCAGTACTTC. This sequence encodes CASSSGALQETQYF. This chain links TRBV27 with TRBJ2-5, with a weak D call TRBD1 (6 bases). The germline V gene has CDR1 MNHEY and CDR2 SMNVEV (reference sequence). This CDR3 region has 14 residues. Trimming pared 4 bases from V and 1 base from J, leaving 10 bases between.

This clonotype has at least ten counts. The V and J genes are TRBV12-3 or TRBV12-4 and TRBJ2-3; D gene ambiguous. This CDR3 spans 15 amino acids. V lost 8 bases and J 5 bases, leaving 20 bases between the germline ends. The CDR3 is CASAGGGPPGDTQYF. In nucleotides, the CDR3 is TGTGCCAGCGCTGGTGGCGGACCGCCTGGAGATACGCAGTATTTT.

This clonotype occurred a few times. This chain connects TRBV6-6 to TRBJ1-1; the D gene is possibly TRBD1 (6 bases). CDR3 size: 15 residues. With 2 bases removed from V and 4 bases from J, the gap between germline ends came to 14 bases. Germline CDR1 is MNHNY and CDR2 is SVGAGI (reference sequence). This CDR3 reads CASSYTPGASTEAFF. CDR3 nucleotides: TGTGCCAGCAGTTACACCCCGGGGGCAAGCACTGAAGCTTTCTTT.

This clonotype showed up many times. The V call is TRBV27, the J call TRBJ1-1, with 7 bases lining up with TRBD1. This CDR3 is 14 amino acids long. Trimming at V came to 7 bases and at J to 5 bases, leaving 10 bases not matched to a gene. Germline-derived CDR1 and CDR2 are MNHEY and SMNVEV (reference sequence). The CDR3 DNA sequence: TGTGCCAGCACCCCGACAGGGAAGAGGACTGAAGCTTTCTTT. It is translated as CASTPTGKRTEAFF.

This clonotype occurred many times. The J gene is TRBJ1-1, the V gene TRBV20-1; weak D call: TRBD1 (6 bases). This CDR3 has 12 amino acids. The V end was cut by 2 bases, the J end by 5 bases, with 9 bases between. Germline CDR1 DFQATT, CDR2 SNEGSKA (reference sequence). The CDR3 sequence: CSARRQGTEAFF. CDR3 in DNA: TGCAGTGCTAGACGGCAGGGGACTGAAGCTTTCTTT.

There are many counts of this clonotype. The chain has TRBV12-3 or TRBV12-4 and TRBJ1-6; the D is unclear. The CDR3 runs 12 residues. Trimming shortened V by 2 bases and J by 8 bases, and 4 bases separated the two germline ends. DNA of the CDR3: TGTGCCAGCAGTTTAACAGATTCACCCCTCCACTTT. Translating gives CASSLTDSPLHF.

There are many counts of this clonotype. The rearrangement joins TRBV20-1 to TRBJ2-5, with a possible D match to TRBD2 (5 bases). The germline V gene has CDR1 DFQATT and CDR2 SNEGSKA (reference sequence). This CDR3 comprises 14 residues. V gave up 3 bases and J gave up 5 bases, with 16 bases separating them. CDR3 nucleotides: TGCAGTGCTAGTCAGACTGGTCCGGGGGAGACCCAGTACTTC. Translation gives CSASQTGPGETQYF.

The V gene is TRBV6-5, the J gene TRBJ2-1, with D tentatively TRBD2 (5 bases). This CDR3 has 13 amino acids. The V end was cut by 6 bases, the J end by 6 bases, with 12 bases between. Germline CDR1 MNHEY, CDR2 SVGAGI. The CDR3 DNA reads TGTGCCAGCAGACCAGGACTCGGCAATGAGCAGTTCTTC. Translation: CASRPGLGNEQFF.

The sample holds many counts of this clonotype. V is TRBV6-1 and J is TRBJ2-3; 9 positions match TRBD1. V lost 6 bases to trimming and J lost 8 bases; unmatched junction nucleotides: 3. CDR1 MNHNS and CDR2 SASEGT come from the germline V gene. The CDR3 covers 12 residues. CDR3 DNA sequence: TGTGCCAGCAGCCTGGACAGGGGTACGCAGTATTTT. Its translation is CASSLDRGTQYF.

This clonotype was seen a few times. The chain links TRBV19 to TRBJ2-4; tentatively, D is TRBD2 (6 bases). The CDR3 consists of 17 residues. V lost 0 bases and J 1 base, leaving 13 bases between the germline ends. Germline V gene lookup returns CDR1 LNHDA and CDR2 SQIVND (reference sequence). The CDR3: CASSIDGGVRAKNIQYF. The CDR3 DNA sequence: TGTGCCAGTAGTATAGATGGCGGGGTTAGGGCCAAAAACATTCAGTACTTC.

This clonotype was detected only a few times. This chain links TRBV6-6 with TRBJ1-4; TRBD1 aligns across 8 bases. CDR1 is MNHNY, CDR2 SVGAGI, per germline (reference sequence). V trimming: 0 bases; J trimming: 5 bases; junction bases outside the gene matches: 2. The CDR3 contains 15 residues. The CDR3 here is CASSYSDRENEKLFF. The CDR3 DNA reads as TGTGCCAGCAGTTACTCGGACAGGGAGAATGAAAAACTGTTTTTT.